Presented here are 21 T cell receptor beta chains from one specimen sequenced in a study of shared clonotypes between healthy human individuals. This table comes from immunoSEQ multiplex PCR, and its TCRdb copy is limited to in-frame clones, with some not included. The table lists about 2 million clones, 95% of them singletons, with roughly 0.13% in the top ten. Sequences were obtained from naive CD4+ T cells sorted from blood. As to subset: CD45RA+ positively selected. These receptors were taken from a man aged 18 to 30 in good health.

This rearrangement joins TRBV7-9 to TRBJ1-1; D not resolved. Per the germline V gene, CDR1 is SEHNR and CDR2 is FQNEAQ (reference sequence). The CDR3 loop spans 12 amino acids. Trimming left V 11 bases short and J 6 bases short, with 16 bases between. The CDR3 here is CAGAKSVAEAFF. CDR3 DNA sequence: TGTGCCGGAGCTAAATCAGTGGCTGAAGCTTTCTTT.

The rearrangement joins TRBV29-1 to TRBJ2-1, with TRBD1 identical over 9 bases. The germline V gene has CDR1 SQVTM and CDR2 ANQGSEA. J was trimmed by 8 bases and V by 6 bases; bases with no gene match: 8. This CDR3 comprises 13 residues. The CDR3 loop is CSVGQGRRDEQFF. CDR3 coding DNA: TGCAGCGTCGGACAGGGGCGTCGGGATGAGCAGTTCTTC.

The rearrangement uses TRBV6-5 and TRBJ1-1; D remains unclear. The CDR3 spans 13 residues. CDR1 MNHEY and CDR2 SVGAGI come from the germline V gene. V was clipped by 7 bases and J by 7 bases, with 16 bases between them. The CDR3 protein is CASTLSSRGEAFF. CDR3 in DNA: TGTGCCAGCACCCTGTCTTCACGGGGTGAAGCTTTCTTT.

This clone was counted a single time. The chain recombines TRBV25-1 with TRBJ1-1; tentatively, D is TRBD1 (6 bases). Trimming removed 5 bases from V and 1 base from J, with 14 bases in between. CDR3 length equals 15 residues. The germline V gene has CDR1 MGHDK and CDR2 SYGVNS. In DNA form, the CDR3 reads TGTGCCAGCAGTCCCGGGGGGCGGCGGAACACTGAAGCTTTCTTT. Protein product: CASSPGGRRNTEAFF.

The J gene is TRBJ1-2, the V gene TRBV6-1, with 8 positions matching TRBD1. Germline V gene data show CDR1 as MNHNS and CDR2 as SASEGT. V gave up 4 bases and J gave up 4 bases; unmatched junction bases: 8. The CDR3 extends over 15 amino acids. CDR3 DNA sequence: TGTGCCAGCAGTGCCTCAGGGGGCGCAAGCTATGGCTACACCTTC. Its translation is CASSASGGASYGYTF.

This clone appeared once. This chain joins TRBV15 and TRBJ2-7, with 7 bases matching TRBD1. Losses at the gene ends were 1 base for V and 3 bases for J; bases not matched to a gene: 9. The CDR3 length is 16 residues. CDR1 and CDR2 (germline): LNHNV, YYDKDF (reference sequence). CDR3 amino acids: CATSRGMQGVLYEQYF. The CDR3 coding sequence is TGTGCCACCAGCAGAGGTATGCAGGGGGTCCTCTACGAGCAGTACTTC. Full variable domain (remainder filled in from reference TRBV15 and TRBJ2-7): DAMVIQNPRYQVTQFGKPVTLSCSQTLNHNVMYWYQQKSSQAPKLLFHYYDKDFNNEADTPDNFQSRRPNTSFCFLDIRSPGLGDTAMYLCATSRGMQGVLYEQYFGPGTRLTVT.

This clone was recorded once. The chain employs TRBV6-5 and TRBJ1-1, with D possibly TRBD1 on 6 matching bases. The CDR3 totals 13 residues. Trimming cost V 5 bases and J 3 bases, with 10 bases left between them. Germline assignment: CDR1 MNHEY and CDR2 SVGAGI. The CDR3 here is CASSRQEYTEAFF. The CDR3 bases are TGTGCCAGCAGTAGACAGGAGTACACTGAAGCTTTCTTT.

The rearrangement links TRBV29-1 to TRBJ1-4; a possible D gene is TRBD1 (6 bases). CDR3 size: 14 residues. Germline CDR1 and CDR2: SQVTM and ANQGSEA. CDR3 coding DNA: TGCAGTGCCTGCCTAGGGGGAGGCAATGAAAAACTGTTTTTT. Translated, it gives CSACLGGGNEKLFF.

V and J are TRBV4-2 and TRBJ2-7, with TRBD1 identical over 7 bases. V lost 1 base and J lost 0; bases outside the gene matches: 9. The CDR3 spans 17 residues. Germline CDR1 reads LGHNA; CDR2 reads YNFKEQ. In DNA form, the CDR3 reads TGTGCCAGCAGCCAAGTTAAGGCCGGGGACAGCTCCTACGAGCAGTACTTC. Translating gives CASSQVKAGDSSYEQYF.

The V and J genes are TRBV7-2 and TRBJ2-7; 7 bases match TRBD1. Looked up from germline, CDR1 is SGHTA and CDR2 is FQGNSA. The CDR3 length is 14 residues. Unmatched junction bases numbered 5, after V lost 4 bases and J lost 2 bases. The CDR3 DNA is TGTGCCAGCAGCTCTCTCGGGACAGCCTACGAGCAGTACTTC. As protein: CASSSLGTAYEQYF.

V gene TRBV6-1 combines with J gene TRBJ1-2; 8 positions match TRBD1. V shed 10 bases and J 5 bases; nucleotides not matched to a gene: 3. There are 11 residues in the CDR3. The germline V gene has CDR1 MNHNS and CDR2 SASEGT. The CDR3 protein is CAIGQGYGYTF. CDR3 sequence (DNA): TGTGCCATAGGACAGGGTTATGGCTACACCTTC.

This clone was detected only once. The chain joins TRBV28 to TRBJ2-5; D might be TRBD1 or TRBD2, each matching 5 bases. The CDR3 is 13 amino acids. V was pared by 6 bases and J by 8 bases, with 16 bases between. Germline CDR1 MDHEN, CDR2 SYDVKM. The CDR3 protein is CASRSGPAITQYF. The CDR3 DNA is TGTGCCAGCAGGTCGGGACCCGCCATTACCCAGTACTTC.

The J gene is TRBJ2-5, the V gene TRBV5-1; 10 nucleotides match TRBD1. V trimming: 4 bases; J trimming: 2 bases; junction bases outside the gene matches: 8. Germline values: CDR1 SGHRS, CDR2 YFSETQ. CDR3 length equals 16 residues. CDR3 in amino acids: CASSQTTGGGQETQYF. CDR3 DNA: TGCGCCAGCAGCCAGACGACAGGGGGCGGTCAAGAGACCCAGTACTTC.

This chain connects TRBV30 to TRBJ2-7; 7 positions agree with TRBD1. Germline-derived CDR1 and CDR2 are GTSNPN and SVGIG (reference sequence). The V gene end was trimmed by 4 bases and the J gene end by 1 base; junction bases not matched to a gene: 7. This CDR3 is 14 amino acids long. As DNA, the CDR3 is TGTGCCTGGACCGGGACAGTGAAGTCCTACGAGCAGTACTTC. It translates to CAWTGTVKSYEQYF.

This sequence joins TRBV2 and TRBJ2-1; D perhaps matches TRBD2 (5 bases). This CDR3 has 14 residues. CDR1 is SNHLY, CDR2 FYNNEI, per germline. The V end was cut by 7 bases, the J end by 5 bases, with 15 bases between. CDR3 nucleotide sequence: TGTGCCAGCAAATTGAATGGGCGGGACAATGAGCAGTTCTTC. This codes for CASKLNGRDNEQFF.

The chain combines TRBV9 with TRBJ1-5; 7 bases map to TRBD1. With V trimmed by 4 bases and J by 4 bases, 14 bases remained unmatched. Germline CDR1 is SGDLS and CDR2 is YYNGEE. This CDR3 is 17 amino acids long. The CDR3 loop reads CASSPTSSTGSNQPQHF. The CDR3, as DNA: TGTGCCAGCAGCCCGACCTCTTCGACAGGGAGTAATCAGCCCCAGCATTTT.

V and J are TRBV19 and TRBJ2-5; 9 bases match TRBD1. Germline V gene lookup returns CDR1 LNHDA and CDR2 SQIVND (reference sequence). This CDR3 is built from 14 residues. J was trimmed by 3 bases and V by 5 bases; bases with no gene match: 4. The CDR3 here is CASSSGQGKETQYF. For the CDR3, the DNA is TGTGCCAGTAGTTCAGGACAGGGGAAAGAGACCCAGTACTTC.

The chain uses TRBV7-9 and TRBJ2-5; 8 bases fit TRBD2. Germline loops: CDR1 SEHNR, CDR2 FQNEAQ (reference sequence). The CDR3 is 14 amino acids. With 11 bases clipped from V and 1 base from J, the junction kept 9 bases outside the gene matches. The CDR3 spells CAGTSGGTQETQYF. The DNA of the CDR3 is TGTGCCGGTACGAGCGGGGGCACCCAAGAGACCCAGTACTTC.

This rearrangement joins TRBV11-1 to TRBJ2-7; D may match TRBD1 or TRBD2 (5 bases each). There are 15 residues in the CDR3. The germline gives CDR1 SGHAT, CDR2 FQDESV (reference sequence). The V gene lost 5 bases and the J gene lost 7 bases, with 21 bases spanning the gap. The CDR3 is CASSRGQTQGEEQYF. The CDR3 nucleotides are TGTGCCAGCAGCCGTGGCCAAACGCAGGGAGAGGAGCAGTACTTC.

CDR3 protein: CAWSVSRTSGSIGELFF. CDR3 bases: TGTGCCTGGAGTGTTTCGCGGACTAGCGGGAGTATCGGGGAGCTGTTTTTT. V and J are TRBV30 and TRBJ2-2; 13 nucleotides align to TRBD2. This CDR3 region has 17 residues. The trim removed 0 bases at V and 7 bases at J, leaving 8 bases unmatched. The germline V gene has CDR1 GTSNPN and CDR2 SVGIG (reference sequence).

V gene TRBV5-4 combines with J gene TRBJ2-1; D is uncertain. Trimming pared 1 base from V and 8 bases from J, leaving 10 bases between. CDR1 is SGHNT, CDR2 YYREEE, per germline (reference sequence). The CDR3 is 13 residues long. The chain's CDR3 is CASSLLSMDEQFF. CDR3 nucleotides: TGTGCCAGCAGCTTGCTTAGTATGGATGAGCAGTTCTTC.